The present entry profiles one TCR beta chain with its context. As originally analysed: For nucleated cells, counts were estimated from reference gene primer amplification. Assay: immunoSEQ multiplex PCR; the TCRdb copy retains only in-frame clones and omits some. Clone size and V and J calls were adopted from that table, with D and trimming inferred from the DNA. The sample records about 100,000 clones, around 84% being singletons. This specimen belongs to a study of blood T cell repertoires in COVID-19. As for the study in general: The origin of the acute and convalescent COVID-19 samples was the United States, Italy and Spain. From T cells, B-cell-depleted T cells, or PBMCs came the material, which was cDNA or gDNA.

CDR1 is MDHEN and CDR2 is SYDVKM in the germline V gene. The CDR3 spans 13 residues. Trimming stripped 6 bases from V and 3 bases from J, with 6 bases between. The V and J genes are TRBV28 and TRBJ1-6, with a tentative D call TRBD1 (6 bases). The sequence derives from a woman aged 60-75 years with acute or convalescent COVID-19. Specimen: peripheral blood. This CDR3 is CASRQGYNSPLHF. CDR3 nucleotide sequence: TGTGCCAGCAGACAGGGCTATAATTCACCCCTCCACTTT.